Sequencing of this T cell receptor beta chain was carried out in a study of CD8 T cell repertoires and HIV-1 epitope variants. Turning to this clone: Its matching antigen is unknown.

Sequenced by immunoSEQ multiplex PCR; TCRdb stores in-frame clones only, minus some. The table records about 5,600 clones, approximately 60% of them present only once. The TCR was taken from a male donor with HIV. Input material: cultured CD8+ T cells derived from PBMCs.

The CDR3 loop reads CASSSILQGTPTSTDTQYF. The CDR3 DNA reads TGTGCCAGCAGCTCAATTCTACAGGGGACCCCAACTAGCACAGATACGCAGTATTTT. The chain has TRBV28 and TRBJ2-3; 7 bases map to TRBD1. Germline values: CDR1 MDHEN, CDR2 SYDVKM. J gave up 0 bases and V 6 bases, and 18 bases lay outside the gene matches. The CDR3 consists of 19 residues.